This T cell receptor beta chain is from a study of blood T cells in healthy people across ages. Regarding the study as a whole: The percentage of naive T cells correlated strongly with TCR beta diversity. Because sorting was not performed, PBMCs prevented conclusive naive versus antigen-experienced comparison.

It was with a sample-barcoded 5' primer and a J-beta primer mix that a second PCR of roughly 7 to 12 cycles was run. MiXCR, run by TCRdb on the 5' RACE reads, gives a single entry per CDR3 protein. In the table there are some 730,000 distinct CDR3 sequences, 22% of which are singletons. Every sample had a minimum of 6 million PBMCs isolated. Samples each had at least 5 micrograms of total RNA extracted. The CDR3 runs to 14 residues. V trimming: 5 bases; J trimming: 7 bases; junction bases outside the gene matches: 9. Germline CDR1 MNHEY, CDR2 SVGAGI. Comments on this clonotype: Its target is unknown.

This clonotype originated in an older man in good health. Source material: blood. The chain uses TRBV6-5 and TRBJ1-2; 8 bases are a match to TRBD1. This CDR3 is CASSTRQGSSGYTF. DNA of the CDR3: TGTGCCAGCAGTACCCGACAGGGGTCTAGTGGCTACACCTTC.